This TCR beta chain was sequenced in a study of blood T cell repertoires in COVID-19. Study background: Material from acute and convalescent COVID-19 was sourced from the United States, Italy and Spain.

Study processing details: Estimated nucleated cell counts came from reference gene primer amplification. The assay was immunoSEQ multiplex PCR, and TCRdb's table has in-frame clones only and misses some. V and J calls plus clone size are reproduced from that table; the DNA served to infer D and trimming. This sample carries approximately 77,000 clones, 80% of them seen once, and the ten largest clones take 4% to 6%. V lost 6 bases and J lost 2, with 11 bases in between. This CDR3 has 15 amino acids. Germline lookup yields CDR1 MNHEY and CDR2 SVGAGI. This chain links TRBV6-5 with TRBJ1-6; D ambiguous. The source material was peripheral blood. The TCR was taken from a woman between 65 and 79 years old with acute or convalescent COVID-19. The DNA for the CDR3 is TGTGCCAGCAGCGCCTCAGATACCTATAATTCACCCCTCCACTTT. Translating it yields CASSASDTYNSPLHF.